Listed below are T cell receptor beta chains from one sample, sequenced in a study of blood T cell repertoires in COVID-19. The method was immunoSEQ multiplex PCR; TCRdb's version includes in-frame clones alone and lacks a portion of them. The table lists more than 250,000 clones, around nine tenths of them singletons. The sample comprised peripheral blood. The receptors shown here come from a man aged 50 to 60 with active or convalescent COVID-19. CDR3s include the opening cysteine and the closing phenylalanine or tryptophan. The order of the fields is clone size, D gene, V gene, CDR3 length, J gene, CDR3 protein, CDR3 DNA. The D gene is left open where the match is weak. The listing skips clone size in some rows; elsewhere it reads once, few, many or a size class.

-	TRBD2	TRBV18	18	TRBJ2-1	CASSPPTGGLTGDNEQFF	TGTGCCAGCTCACCACCGACGGGGGGGCTAACCGGAGACAATGAGCAGTTCTTC
-	-	TRBV28	12	TRBJ1-3	CASNNPGNTIYF	TGTGCCAGCAACAATCCAGGAAACACCATATATTTT
-	-	TRBV9	16	TRBJ2-5	CASSAVTSGVQETQYF	TGTGCCAGCAGCGCCGTCACCAGCGGAGTACAAGAGACCCAGTACTTC
-	-	TRBV19	13	TRBJ1-5	CASRYSWDQPQHF	TGTGCCAGTAGGTACAGCTGGGATCAGCCCCAGCATTTT
few	-	TRBV28	12	TRBJ1-1	CASTSQGPEAFF	TGTGCCAGCACCTCGCAGGGCCCTGAAGCTTTCTTT
-	TRBD1	TRBV7-9	12	TRBJ1-1	CASRSSTGRAFF	TGTGCCAGCAGGTCGTCGACAGGGCGGGCTTTCTTT
-	-	TRBV29-1	11	TRBJ2-5	CSAGVQETQYF	TGCAGCGCAGGGGTCCAAGAGACCCAGTACTTC
-	TRBD1	TRBV9	14	TRBJ2-1	CASSVGQGNNEQFF	TGTGCCAGCAGCGTAGGACAGGGGAACAATGAGCAGTTCTTC
-	TRBD1	TRBV6-2/TRBV6-3	14	TRBJ1-5	CASSWDRVNQPQHF	TGTGCCAGCAGCTGGGACAGAGTCAATCAGCCCCAGCATTTT
-	-	TRBV10-3	15	TRBJ2-7	CAISNAGLSAAEQYF	TGTGCCATCAGCAACGCGGGCCTAAGCGCCGCCGAGCAGTACTTC
-	-	TRBV11-2	15	TRBJ2-7	CASSLAGGASYEQYF	TGTGCCAGCAGCCTCGCGGGCGGGGCCAGCTACGAGCAGTACTTC
-	TRBD1	TRBV6-5	14	TRBJ1-5	CASKTGTGNVPQHF	TGTGCCAGCAAAACCGGGACAGGTAATGTGCCCCAGCATTTT
-	TRBD2	TRBV7-8	16	TRBJ2-1	CASSLAAGGSYNEQFF	TGTGCCAGCAGCTTAGCAGCGGGGGGCTCCTACAATGAGCAGTTCTTC
-	-	TRBV7-2	12	TRBJ2-7	CASNLVGHEQYF	TGTGCCAGCAACTTAGTGGGCCACGAGCAGTACTTC
-	-	TRBV18	14	TRBJ2-5	CASSPPQGVETQYF	TGTGCCAGCTCACCTCCACAGGGTGTAGAGACCCAGTACTTC
-	TRBD1	TRBV19	15	TRBJ2-3	CASSMQGATRDTQYF	TGTGCCAGTAGTATGCAGGGGGCCACTAGGGATACGCAGTATTTT
few	-	TRBV9	13	TRBJ2-2	CASSAPVAGELFF	TGTGCCAGCAGCGCCCCGGTGGCCGGGGAGCTGTTTTTT
-	TRBD2	TRBV4-1	17	TRBJ2-1	CASSLRAGLAGVNEQFF	TGCGCCAGCAGCCTTCGCGCGGGGCTAGCGGGGGTCAATGAGCAGTTCTTC
-	-	TRBV24-1	11	TRBJ2-1	CATSDLEEQFF	TGTGCCACCAGTGATTTAGAGGAGCAGTTCTTC
once	-	TRBV5-1	14	TRBJ1-1	CASSRVLGNTEAFF	TGCGCCAGCTCCAGGGTGTTAGGAAACACTGAAGCTTTCTTT
-	TRBD2	TRBV18	13	TRBJ2-1	CASSSGRAVEQFF	TGTGCCAGCTCTAGCGGGAGGGCCGTTGAGCAGTTCTTC
-	TRBD1	TRBV10-3	15	TRBJ2-7	CAISHGQGGAYEQYF	TGTGCCATCAGTCACGGACAGGGGGGAGCCTACGAGCAGTACTTC
-	TRBD2	TRBV28	12	TRBJ2-7	CATQAGVREQYF	TGTGCCACCCAAGCGGGAGTAAGGGAGCAGTACTTC
-	TRBD1	TRBV6-5	15	TRBJ2-1	CASSTAGTGNGEQFF	TGTGCCAGCAGTACCGCCGGGACAGGGAATGGTGAGCAGTTCTTC
-	-	TRBV9	14	TRBJ1-1	CASSVAGENTEAFF	TGTGCCAGCAGCGTAGCAGGGGAGAACACTGAAGCTTTCTTT
-	TRBD1	TRBV20-1	14	TRBJ2-5	CSAIERTGRETQYF	TGCAGTGCTATTGAGCGGACAGGGAGAGAGACCCAGTACTTC
-	-	TRBV2	13	TRBJ1-1	CATATGPISEAFF	TGTGCCACCGCGACAGGACCCATTTCAGAAGCTTTCTTT
-	TRBD2	TRBV19	15	TRBJ2-1	CASSGGGRAFREQFF	TGTGCCAGTAGTGGTGGCGGGAGGGCCTTTCGTGAGCAGTTCTTC
once	-	TRBV6-7	10	TRBJ2-7	CASSYRRHYF	TGTGCCAGCAGTTATAGGCGACATTACTTC
-	TRBD1	TRBV6-5	16	TRBJ1-3	CASSYSGDSSGNTIYF	TGTGCCAGCAGTTACTCCGGGGACAGCTCTGGAAACACCATATATTTT
-	-	TRBV6-6	14	TRBJ1-5	CASSGVEGNQPQHF	TGTGCCAGCAGCGGGGTGGAGGGCAATCAGCCCCAGCATTTT
-	TRBD2	TRBV29-1	13	TRBJ2-7	CSGSGGRGYEQYF	TGCAGCGGTTCGGGGGGAAGGGGCTACGAGCAGTACTTC
once	-	TRBV18	13	TRBJ2-1	CASSPGTGNEQFF	TGTGCCAGCTCACCAGGAACAGGGAATGAGCAGTTCTTC
-	-	TRBV7-9	13	TRBJ2-2	CASSPGTTGELFF	TGTGCCAGCAGCCCCGGGACAACCGGGGAGCTGTTTTTT
-	TRBD2	TRBV2	15	TRBJ2-5	CASRPTSGWGETQYF	TGTGCCAGCAGGCCGACTAGCGGGTGGGGTGAGACCCAGTACTTC